Here is one T cell receptor (beta chain) with its context. Its target is unknown. This record comes from a study of cytomegalovirus exposure and HLA in healthy donors. The CDR3 has 18 residues. Germline values: CDR1 KGHSH, CDR2 LQKENI. V dropped 2 bases and J dropped 3; count of bases not matched to a gene: 13. Profiled with immunoSEQ multiplex PCR; TCRdb holds only in-frame clones, not every one. Counted here are tens of thousands of clones, roughly 94% occurring once; the ten biggest clones make up under 0.9%. Overall study results and limits: It was reportedly the case that the classifier diagnosed cytomegalovirus status with high specificity and sensitivity. The study recorded 150 to 200 TCR beta chains that were cytomegalovirus-associated. A few of the chains that were CMV-associated were confirmed in vitro to be specific for CMV antigens.

Separate from the roughly 710-subject first cohort, the approximately 130-subject validation cohort was the one that the donors belonged to. The material sequenced was PBMCs. This rearrangement joins TRBV18 to TRBJ2-7; 10 bases are a match to TRBD1. This TCR was recovered from a woman under 30 in good health and CMV-seronegative. The CDR3 DNA follows: TGTGCCAGCTCACCAGGTATTTCCGGGACAGGGGTTATCTACGAGCAGTACTTC. Protein product: CASSPGISGTGVIYEQYF. The full variable domain, with the rest looked up from reference TRBV18 and TRBJ2-7, is NAGVMQNPRHLVRRRGQEARLRCSPMKGHSHVYWYRQLPEEGLKFMVYLQKENIIDESGMPKERFSAEFPKEGPSILRIQQVVRGDSAAYFCASSPGISGTGVIYEQYFGPGTRLTVT.